Listed here is a single TCR beta chain. Its target is not known. The data stem from a study of cytomegalovirus exposure and HLA in healthy donors. The method was immunoSEQ multiplex PCR; TCRdb's version includes in-frame clones alone and lacks a portion of them. The table records about 160,000 clones, roughly 89% of them present only once. This CDR3 spans 16 amino acids. Germline V lookup: CDR1 MNHEY, CDR2 SVGAGI. V gave up 2 bases and J gave up 2 bases; unmatched junction bases: 7. Study-wide results and caveats: With high specificity and sensitivity, the classifier reportedly diagnosed cytomegalovirus status. Cytomegalovirus-associated TCR beta chains were listed, numbering approximately 150.

The donors were members of the validation cohort, which comprised 90 to 150 subjects and was separate from the first cohort of more than 500 subjects. The receptor was derived from a woman under 30 in good health and CMV-seropositive. The sample taken for sequencing was PBMCs. The chain joins TRBV6-5 to TRBJ2-7; 9 bases agree with TRBD1. CDR3 DNA: TGTGCCAGCAGTTACAGGGGACAGGGATTTCCCTACGAGCAGTACTTC. This gives the protein CASSYRGQGFPYEQYF.